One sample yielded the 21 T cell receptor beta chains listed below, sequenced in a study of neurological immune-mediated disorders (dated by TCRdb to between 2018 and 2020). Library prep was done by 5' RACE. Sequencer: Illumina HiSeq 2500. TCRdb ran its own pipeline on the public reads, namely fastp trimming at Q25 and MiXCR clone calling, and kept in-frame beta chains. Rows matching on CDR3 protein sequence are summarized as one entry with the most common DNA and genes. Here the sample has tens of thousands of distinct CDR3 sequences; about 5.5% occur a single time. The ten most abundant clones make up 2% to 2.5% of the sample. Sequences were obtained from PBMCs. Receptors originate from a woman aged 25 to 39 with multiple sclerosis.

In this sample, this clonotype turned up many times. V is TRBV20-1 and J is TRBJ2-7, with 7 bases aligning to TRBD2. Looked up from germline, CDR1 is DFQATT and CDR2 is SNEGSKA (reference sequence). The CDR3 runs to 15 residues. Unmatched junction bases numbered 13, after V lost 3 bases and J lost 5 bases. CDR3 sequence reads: CSASMAGRSGDEQYF. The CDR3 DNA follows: TGCAGTGCTAGTATGGCCGGGAGGTCCGGGGACGAGCAGTACTTC.

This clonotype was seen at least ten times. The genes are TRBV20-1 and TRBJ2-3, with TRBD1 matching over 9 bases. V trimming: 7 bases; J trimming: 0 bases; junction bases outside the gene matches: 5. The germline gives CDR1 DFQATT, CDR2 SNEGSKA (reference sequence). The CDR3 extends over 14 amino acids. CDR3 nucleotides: TGCAGTGGTACCGGGACAGGGAGCACAGATACGCAGTATTTT. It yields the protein CSGTGTGSTDTQYF.

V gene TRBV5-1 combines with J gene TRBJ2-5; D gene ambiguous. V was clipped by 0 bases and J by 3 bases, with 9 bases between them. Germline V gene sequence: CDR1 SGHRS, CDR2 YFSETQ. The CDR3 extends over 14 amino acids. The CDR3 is CASSLERPEETQYF. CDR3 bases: TGCGCCAGCAGCTTGGAACGGCCCGAAGAGACCCAGTACTTC.

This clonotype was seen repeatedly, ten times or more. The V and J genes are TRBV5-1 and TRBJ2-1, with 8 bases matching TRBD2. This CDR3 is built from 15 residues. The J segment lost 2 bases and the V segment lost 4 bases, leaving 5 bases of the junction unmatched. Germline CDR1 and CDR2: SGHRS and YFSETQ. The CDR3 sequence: CASSQRELAYNEQFF. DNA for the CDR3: TGCGCCAGCAGCCAGCGGGAGCTGGCCTACAATGAGCAGTTCTTC.

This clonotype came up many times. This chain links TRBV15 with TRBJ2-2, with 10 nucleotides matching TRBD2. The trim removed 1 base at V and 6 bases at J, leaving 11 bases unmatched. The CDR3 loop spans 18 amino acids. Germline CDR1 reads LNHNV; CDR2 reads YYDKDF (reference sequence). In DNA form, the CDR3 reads TGTGCCACCAGCAGAGGAACCAGCGGGAGGGCCATTCCCGGGGAGCTGTTTTTT. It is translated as CATSRGTSGRAIPGELFF.

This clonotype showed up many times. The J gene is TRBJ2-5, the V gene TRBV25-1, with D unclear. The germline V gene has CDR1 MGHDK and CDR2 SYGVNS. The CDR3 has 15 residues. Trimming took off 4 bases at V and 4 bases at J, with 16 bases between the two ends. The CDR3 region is CASSVKYPGRETQYF. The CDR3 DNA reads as TGTGCCAGCAGTGTGAAATATCCGGGTAGAGAGACCCAGTACTTC.

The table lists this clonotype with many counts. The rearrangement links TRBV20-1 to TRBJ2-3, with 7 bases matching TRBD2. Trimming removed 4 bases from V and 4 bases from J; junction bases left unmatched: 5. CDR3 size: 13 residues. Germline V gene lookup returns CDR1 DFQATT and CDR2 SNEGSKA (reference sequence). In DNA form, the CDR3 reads TGCAGTGCTATTGGACTAGGCGCAGATACGCAGTATTTT. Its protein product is CSAIGLGADTQYF.

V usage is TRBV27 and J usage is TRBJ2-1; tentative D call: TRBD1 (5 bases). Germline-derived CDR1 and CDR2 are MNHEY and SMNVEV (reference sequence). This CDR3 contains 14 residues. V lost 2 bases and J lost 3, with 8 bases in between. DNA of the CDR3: TGTGCCAGCAGTTTAAGGGGCGGCTACAATGAGCAGTTCTTC. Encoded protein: CASSLRGGYNEQFF.

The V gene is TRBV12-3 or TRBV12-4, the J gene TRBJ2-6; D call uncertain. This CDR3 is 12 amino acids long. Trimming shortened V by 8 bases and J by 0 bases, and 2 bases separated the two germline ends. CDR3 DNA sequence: TGTGCCAGCGTCTCTGGGGCCAACGTCCTGACTTTC. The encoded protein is CASVSGANVLTF.

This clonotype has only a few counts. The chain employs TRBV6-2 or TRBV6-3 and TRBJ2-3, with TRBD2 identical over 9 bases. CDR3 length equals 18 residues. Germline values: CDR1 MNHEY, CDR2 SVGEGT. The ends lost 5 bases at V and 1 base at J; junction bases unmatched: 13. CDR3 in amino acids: CASSQGSGSPKGTDTQYF. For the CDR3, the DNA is TGTGCCAGCAGTCAGGGTAGCGGGAGTCCCAAGGGCACAGATACGCAGTATTTT.

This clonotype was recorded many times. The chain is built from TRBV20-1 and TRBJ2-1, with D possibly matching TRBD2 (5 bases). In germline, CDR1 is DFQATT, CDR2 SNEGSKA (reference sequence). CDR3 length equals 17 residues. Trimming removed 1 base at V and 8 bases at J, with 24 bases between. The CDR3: CSARGIPRGLRLYEQFF. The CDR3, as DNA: TGCAGTGCTAGAGGGATCCCCCGGGGATTACGGTTATATGAGCAGTTCTTC.

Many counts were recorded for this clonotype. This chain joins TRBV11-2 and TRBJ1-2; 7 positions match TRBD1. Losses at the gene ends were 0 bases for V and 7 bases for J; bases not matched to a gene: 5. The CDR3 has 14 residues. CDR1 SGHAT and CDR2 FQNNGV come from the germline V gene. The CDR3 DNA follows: TGTGCCAGCAGCTTAGACAGGGGGAAGAGTGGCTACACCTTC. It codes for CASSLDRGKSGYTF. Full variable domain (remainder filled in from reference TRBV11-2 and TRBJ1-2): EAGVAQSPRYKIIEKRQSVAFWCNPISGHATLYWYQQILGQGPKLLIQFQNNGVVDDSQLPKDRFSAERLKGVDSTLKIQPAKLEDSAVYLCASSLDRGKSGYTFGSGTRLTVV.

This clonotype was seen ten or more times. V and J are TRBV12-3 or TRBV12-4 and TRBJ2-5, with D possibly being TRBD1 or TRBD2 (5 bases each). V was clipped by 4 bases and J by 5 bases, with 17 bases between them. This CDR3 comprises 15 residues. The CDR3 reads CASSWDPPLLETQYF. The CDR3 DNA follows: TGTGCCAGCAGTTGGGACCCACCCTTGCTGGAGACCCAGTACTTC.

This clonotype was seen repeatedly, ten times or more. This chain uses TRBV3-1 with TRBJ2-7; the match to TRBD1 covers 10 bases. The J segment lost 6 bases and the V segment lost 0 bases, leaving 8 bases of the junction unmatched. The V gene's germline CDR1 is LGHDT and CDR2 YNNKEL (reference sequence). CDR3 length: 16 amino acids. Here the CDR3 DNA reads TGTGCCAGCAGCCAAGATGCGGGGACAGGGGTCGGCGAGCAGTACTTC. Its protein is CASSQDAGTGVGEQYF.

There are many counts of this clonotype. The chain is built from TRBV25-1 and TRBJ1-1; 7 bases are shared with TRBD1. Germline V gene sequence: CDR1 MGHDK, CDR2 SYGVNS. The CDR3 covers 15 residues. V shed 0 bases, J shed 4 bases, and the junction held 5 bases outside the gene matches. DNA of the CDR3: TGTGCCAGCAGTGAATACCGGGCAGGGGGCACTGAAGCTTTCTTT. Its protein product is CASSEYRAGGTEAFF.

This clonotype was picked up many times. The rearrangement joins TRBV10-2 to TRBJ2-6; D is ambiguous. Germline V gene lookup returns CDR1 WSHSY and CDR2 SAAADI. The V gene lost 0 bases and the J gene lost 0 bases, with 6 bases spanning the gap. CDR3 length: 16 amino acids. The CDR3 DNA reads TGCGCCAGCAGTGAGTCGAAGCGCTCTGGGGCCAACGTCCTGACTTTC. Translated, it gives CASSESKRSGANVLTF.

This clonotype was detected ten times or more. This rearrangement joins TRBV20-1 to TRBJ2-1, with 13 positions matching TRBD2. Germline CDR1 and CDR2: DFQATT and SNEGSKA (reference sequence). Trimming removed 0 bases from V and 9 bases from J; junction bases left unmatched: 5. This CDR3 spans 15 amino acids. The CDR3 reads CSARELAGGLGEQFF. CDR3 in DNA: TGCAGTGCTAGAGAACTAGCGGGGGGGCTCGGTGAGCAGTTCTTC.

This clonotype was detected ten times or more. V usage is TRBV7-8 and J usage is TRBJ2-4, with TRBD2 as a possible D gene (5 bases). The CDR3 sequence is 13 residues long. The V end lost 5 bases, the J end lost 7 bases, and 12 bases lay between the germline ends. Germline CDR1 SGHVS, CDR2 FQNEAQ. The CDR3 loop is CASSLDPGNIQYF. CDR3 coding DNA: TGTGCCAGCAGCCTGGACCCGGGGAACATTCAGTACTTC.

The CDR3, as DNA: TGCAGTGCTAGAGCGCCGGGCCGGCGCGAGACCCAGTACTTC. Its translation is CSARAPGRRETQYF. The rearrangement joins TRBV20-1 to TRBJ2-5; D remains unclear. The CDR3 consists of 14 residues. Germline V gives CDR1 DFQATT, CDR2 SNEGSKA (reference sequence). V was shortened by 1 base and J by 5 bases, with 14 bases between the two germline ends.

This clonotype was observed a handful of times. The CDR3 loop reads CAPQGDRFPYGYTF. The CDR3 DNA reads as TGTGCCCCACAGGGGGATAGGTTCCCCTATGGCTACACCTTC. The chain carries TRBV2 and TRBJ1-2; the match to TRBD1 covers 8 bases. The germline CDR1 and CDR2 sequences are SNHLY and FYNNEI. This CDR3 region has 14 residues. Trimming at V came to 11 bases and at J to 4 bases, leaving 12 bases not matched to a gene. Filled out from reference TRBV2 and TRBJ1-2, the complete variable domain reads EPEVTQTPSHQVTQMGQEVILRCVPISNHLYFYWYRQILGQKVEFLVSFYNNEISEKSEIFDDQFSVERPDGSNFTLKIRSTKLEDSAMYFCAPQGDRFPYGYTFGSGTRLTVV.

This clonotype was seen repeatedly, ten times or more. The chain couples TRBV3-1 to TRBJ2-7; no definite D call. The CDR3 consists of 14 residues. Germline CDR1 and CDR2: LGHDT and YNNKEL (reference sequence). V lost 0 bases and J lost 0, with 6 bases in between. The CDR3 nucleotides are TGTGCCAGCAGCCAAGATTGGAGCTCCTACGAGCAGTACTTC. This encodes CASSQDWSSYEQYF.